The TCR beta chain described here comes from a study of T cells in Graves' hyperthyroidism and ophthalmopathy. Ten or more counts support this clonotype. Amplified TCR beta CDR3 regions came from RNA transcripts. First-round RT-PCR targeting the TCR CDR3 was performed with the HTBI primer set. Each CDR3 protein gets one entry after TCRdb re-called the multiplex PCR reads with MiXCR. Among hundreds of thousands of distinct CDR3 sequences, over 12% were seen once, and the ten largest hold 13%. Trimming removed 3 bases from V and 8 bases from J, with 13 bases in between. The length of the CDR3 is 13 residues. The V gene's germline CDR1 is KGHSH and CDR2 LQKENI.

The clonotype was recovered from a man younger than 35 with Graves' ophthalmopathy. The rearrangement joins TRBV18 to TRBJ1-1; no clear D. The specimen was blood. The CDR3 nucleotides are TGTGCCAGCTCACCCACCGAGAGGTCCGAAGCTTTCTTT. As protein: CASSPTERSEAFF.